The clone carrying this TCR beta chain was seen only once. The antigen is undetermined. This specimen belongs to a study of T cell responses to AZD1222 COVID-19 vaccine. The study's findings and limits: The donor cohort was predominantly white British with a female majority, and clonal diversity may have been underestimated.

The protocol was immunoSEQ multiplex PCR, while the TCRdb copy is restricted to in-frame clones and leaves out a portion. Seen here are 110,000 to 150,000 clones, 85% to 95% observed once, and the top ten hold around 0.9%. Trimming removed 5 bases from V and 1 base from J, with 14 bases in between. The CDR3 contains 15 residues. Per the germline V gene, CDR1 is PRHDT and CDR2 is FYEKMQ (reference sequence). This sequence joins TRBV13 and TRBJ1-1; TRBD1 is a possible D gene (6 bases). This specimen was peripheral blood, taken on day 0 of MenACWY control vaccination. This receptor was taken from an adult in good health. CDR3 DNA sequence: TGTGCCAGCAGCACAAGGACAGCCTCGAACACTGAAGCTTTCTTT. Translated, it gives CASSTRTASNTEAFF.